The 28 T cell receptor beta chains reported below all come from one sample, sequenced in a study of identical twins. Each CDR3 protein gets one entry after TCRdb re-called the 5' RACE reads with MiXCR. The table records some 570,000 distinct CDR3 sequences, 20% to 25% of them present only once. These data were also reused for a study on yellow fever vaccine responses in identical twins.

The sample was CD4+ T cells sorted from blood. The receptors come from a woman aged 18-35 years in good health.

This clonotype was counted between two and nine times. This chain connects TRBV12-3 or TRBV12-4 to TRBJ2-1; maybe TRBD2 (5 bases). This CDR3 comprises 12 residues. Trimming shortened V by 5 bases and J by 10 bases, and 12 bases separated the two germline ends. The CDR3 nucleotides read TGTGCCAGCAGTGCGGGCAGAGAAGAGCAGTTCTTC. Residues: CASSAGREEQFF.

This clonotype was detected only a few times. The V call is TRBV20-1, the J call TRBJ2-3, with 8 bases fitting TRBD2. The CDR3 sequence is 14 residues long. The J segment lost 10 bases and the V segment lost 2 bases, leaving 11 bases of the junction unmatched. Germline lookup yields CDR1 DFQATT and CDR2 SNEGSKA (reference sequence). CDR3 protein: CSARRLAGDMAQYF. In DNA form, the CDR3 reads TGCAGTGCTAGAAGGCTAGCGGGCGACATGGCGCAGTATTTT.

This clonotype was seen a few times. The rearrangement joins TRBV5-1 to TRBJ2-2; D might be TRBD2 (6 bases). V gave up 0 bases and J gave up 0 bases, with 9 bases separating them. CDR1 is SGHRS and CDR2 is YFSETQ in the germline V gene. This CDR3 has 16 amino acids. In DNA form, the CDR3 reads TGCGCCAGCAGCTTGGGGCTAGCGTCGAACACCGGGGAGCTGTTTTTT. Amino acids: CASSLGLASNTGELFF.

This clonotype has only a few counts. The rearrangement uses TRBV11-2 and TRBJ2-5; maybe TRBD1 (6 bases). Per the germline V gene, CDR1 is SGHAT and CDR2 is FQNNGV. Trimming cost V 2 bases and J 5 bases, with 18 bases left between them. This CDR3 comprises 16 residues. CDR3 loop: CASSLYQPAGAETQYF. The CDR3 coding sequence is TGTGCCAGCAGCTTATACCAGCCAGCAGGGGCGGAGACCCAGTACTTC.

The V and J genes are TRBV20-1 and TRBJ2-3; D might be TRBD1 (6 bases). V was clipped by 6 bases and J by 2 bases, with 18 bases between them. This CDR3 has 15 residues. The germline V gene encodes CDR1 DFQATT and CDR2 SNEGSKA (reference sequence). CDR3 DNA sequence: TGCAGTGCCCGCCGGCCGACAGGCAACACAGATACGCAGTATTTT. Amino acid sequence: CSARRPTGNTDTQYF.

This clonotype has just a few counts. This sequence joins TRBV2 and TRBJ2-1, with D possibly TRBD1 on 5 matching bases. The CDR3 is made up of 14 amino acids. CDR1 and CDR2 (germline): SNHLY, FYNNEI. Trimming took 8 bases from V and 0 from J, leaving 11 bases between them. The DNA for the CDR3 is TGTGCCAGCTTTGGGCAGGGCTCCTACAATGAGCAGTTCTTC. This encodes CASFGQGSYNEQFF.

This clonotype has ten or more counts. The junction and the germline gene differ at one end; a read error may be behind it. The chain recombines TRBV5-1 with TRBJ1-1; maybe TRBD1 (6 bases). Germline CDR1 SGHRS, CDR2 YFSETQ. This CDR3 comprises 14 residues. This CDR3 reads CASSQGGGNTEAFF. In nucleotides, the CDR3 is TGTGCCAGCAGCCAAGGGGGGGGGAACACTGAAGCTTTCTTT.

This chain joins TRBV6-2 or TRBV6-3 and TRBJ2-4; D gene unclear. Germline V gene lookup returns CDR1 MNHEY and CDR2 SVGEGT. The ends were cut back, 0 bases at V and 8 bases at J, with 5 bases in the middle. There are 12 residues in the CDR3. In nucleotides, the CDR3 is TGTGCCAGCAGTTACTCAGGATACATTCAGTACTTC. It is translated as CASSYSGYIQYF.

The rearrangement joins TRBV6-2 or TRBV6-3 to TRBJ2-1; D might be TRBD2 (6 bases). Germline CDR1 is MNHEY and CDR2 is SVGEGT. Trimming stripped 5 bases from V and 3 bases from J, with 20 bases between. CDR3 length: 17 residues. This CDR3 reads CASSTISLGRIYNEQFF. The CDR3 DNA reads as TGTGCCAGCAGTACTATTTCCCTGGGGAGGATCTACAATGAGCAGTTCTTC.

The V and J genes are TRBV12-3 or TRBV12-4 and TRBJ2-6, with 13 bases lining up with TRBD2. This CDR3 is 20 amino acids long. V lost 6 bases to trimming and J lost 2 bases; unmatched junction nucleotides: 13. CDR3 sequence: CASSPSPGLAGEAGANVLTF. As DNA, the CDR3 is TGTGCCAGCAGCCCCTCCCCCGGACTAGCGGGAGAGGCTGGGGCCAACGTCCTGACTTTC.

This clonotype was recorded a few times. The chain couples TRBV27 to TRBJ2-5; D is unclear. Germline V gene sequence: CDR1 MNHEY, CDR2 SMNVEV (reference sequence). CDR3 length: 13 amino acids. The V gene lost 5 bases and the J gene lost 0 bases, with 7 bases spanning the gap. The CDR3 sequence is CASSPAYQETQYF. CDR3 DNA: TGTGCCAGCAGTCCCGCGTACCAAGAGACCCAGTACTTC.

This clonotype was seen at least ten times. The chain is built from TRBV12-3 or TRBV12-4 and TRBJ2-5; 12 nucleotides match TRBD2. The CDR3 length is 17 residues. V shed 5 bases and J 4 bases; nucleotides not matched to a gene: 11. In nucleotides, the CDR3 is TGTGCCAGCAGTGATTCTAGCGGGAGGGCCGTCCGAGAGACCCAGTACTTC. Translation gives CASSDSSGRAVRETQYF.

This clonotype was found a few times. V and J are TRBV5-1 and TRBJ2-1, with D possibly TRBD2 on 6 matching bases. This CDR3 contains 16 residues. The V end was cut by 5 bases, the J end by 1 base, with 16 bases between. The germline CDR1 and CDR2 sequences are SGHRS and YFSETQ. The CDR3 protein is CASSEEGRSSYNEQFF. The CDR3 DNA reads as TGCGCCAGCAGTGAGGAGGGAAGGAGTTCCTACAATGAGCAGTTCTTC.

This clonotype appeared a few times. The chain carries TRBV12-3 or TRBV12-4 and TRBJ1-6; 7 bases are a match to TRBD1. The junction had 9 bases not matched to a gene; V was cut back by 6 bases and J by 7 bases. This CDR3 spans 15 amino acids. CDR3: CASSYYRDSNSPLHF. CDR3 nucleotides: TGTGCCAGCAGCTACTACCGGGACAGCAATTCACCCCTCCACTTT.

This chain connects TRBV28 to TRBJ2-2; D might be TRBD2 (6 bases). The CDR3 is 15 residues long. Trimming left V 7 bases short and J 6 bases short, with 18 bases between. CDR1 is MDHEN, CDR2 SYDVKM, per germline. The CDR3 protein is CASTGGGTLAGELFF. Written as DNA, the CDR3 is TGTGCCAGCACCGGGGGTGGCACACTGGCCGGGGAGCTGTTTTTT. Full variable domain (remainder filled in from reference TRBV28 and TRBJ2-2): DVKVTQSSRYLVKRTGEKVFLECVQDMDHENMFWYRQDPGLGLRLIYFSYDVKMKEKGDIPEGYSVSREKKERFSLILESASTNQTSMYLCASTGGGTLAGELFFGEGSRLTVL.

The chain uses TRBV6-1 and TRBJ2-1; D uncertain. CDR3 length: 14 amino acids. Germline CDR1 reads MNHNS; CDR2 reads SASEGT. Trimming took 6 bases from V and 7 from J, leaving 16 bases between them. CDR3 bases: TGTGCCAGCAGGCTCACTGAAGGGTCTAATGAGCAGTTCTTC. This encodes CASRLTEGSNEQFF.

This clonotype was seen a handful of times. This chain joins TRBV7-2 and TRBJ1-3, with D maybe TRBD1 (6 bases). This CDR3 comprises 15 residues. CDR1 and CDR2 (germline): SGHTA, FQGNSA. The V and J ends lost 4 bases and 2 bases respectively, with 12 bases between them. For the CDR3, the DNA is TGTGCCAGCAGCTCCCAACAGGGTGCTGGAAACACCATATATTTT. Residues: CASSSQQGAGNTIYF.

This clonotype was counted a few times. The J gene is TRBJ2-3, the V gene TRBV6-1; 11 positions match TRBD2. The ends lost 0 bases at V and 5 bases at J; junction bases unmatched: 7. In germline, CDR1 is MNHNS, CDR2 SASEGT. The CDR3 has 17 amino acids. CDR3 loop: CASSEAVAGGSGDTQYF. The CDR3, as DNA: TGTGCCAGCAGTGAAGCAGTAGCGGGAGGGAGCGGAGATACGCAGTATTTT.

The chain is built from TRBV7-2 and TRBJ1-3, with 7 positions matching TRBD1. The CDR3 sequence is 16 residues long. V lost 5 bases and J lost 0; bases outside the gene matches: 7. The germline V gene has CDR1 SGHTA and CDR2 FQGNSA. In DNA, the CDR3 is TGTGCCAGCAGCCCAAAGGGACAGTACTCTGGAAACACCATATATTTT. Residues: CASSPKGQYSGNTIYF.

DNA of the CDR3: TGTGCCAGCAGTTTATCCAGGGGCGGTCAGCCCCAGCATTTT. It encodes CASSLSRGGQPQHF. This chain links TRBV12-3 or TRBV12-4 with TRBJ1-5, with a possible D match to TRBD1 (6 bases). The V and J ends lost 2 bases and 6 bases respectively, with 11 bases between them. This CDR3 has 14 residues.

V is TRBV10-2 and J is TRBJ1-4; 7 bases match TRBD1. V lost 8 bases to trimming and J lost 5 bases; unmatched junction nucleotides: 8. CDR1 is WSHSY, CDR2 SAAADI, per germline. This CDR3 has 14 residues. In DNA form, the CDR3 reads TGCGCCAGCGGAGGGACAGTAGAAAATGAAAAACTGTTTTTT. Residues: CASGGTVENEKLFF.

The chain couples TRBV6-1 to TRBJ1-5; unclear D gene. The CDR3 runs to 13 residues. V was clipped by 1 base and J by 8 bases, with 9 bases between them. Germline lookup yields CDR1 MNHNS and CDR2 SASEGT. The CDR3: CASSEDSWKPQHF. As DNA, the CDR3 is TGTGCCAGCAGTGAAGATAGTTGGAAGCCCCAGCATTTT.

The J gene is TRBJ2-6, the V gene TRBV18, with TRBD1 identical over 7 bases. V shed 0 bases and J 0 bases; nucleotides not matched to a gene: 17. CDR1 KGHSH and CDR2 LQKENI come from the germline V gene. This CDR3 region has 22 residues. CDR3 nucleotides: TGTGCCAGCTCACCACCGAAGGGACAGAAGATAAGTTTTACCTCTGGGGCCAACGTCCTGACTTTC. Translation gives CASSPPKGQKISFTSGANVLTF.

V usage is TRBV11-1 and J usage is TRBJ2-1, with 7 positions matching TRBD1. V was clipped by 2 bases and J by 8 bases; unmatched bases: 9. CDR3 length equals 15 residues. Germline CDR1 and CDR2: SGHAT and FQDESV (reference sequence). CDR3 sequence reads: CASSLYEGAQDEQFF. The CDR3 DNA follows: TGTGCCAGCAGCTTATATGAGGGGGCGCAGGATGAGCAGTTCTTC.

This clonotype was seen repeatedly, ten times or more. This chain joins TRBV6-5 and TRBJ2-1; 14 bases align to TRBD2. Germline V gene data show CDR1 as MNHEY and CDR2 as SVGAGI. The CDR3 extends over 15 amino acids. V shed 4 bases, J shed 9 bases, and the junction held 5 bases outside the gene matches. The chain's CDR3 is CASSSGLAGVGEQFF. CDR3 DNA: TGTGCCAGCAGTTCGGGACTAGCGGGAGTGGGTGAGCAGTTCTTC.

This clonotype was counted many times. CDR3 sequence (DNA): TGCGCCAGCAGCTCAGGGTCAAGCTCCTACAATGAGCAGTTCTTC. This sequence encodes CASSSGSSSYNEQFF. The V and J genes are TRBV5-1 and TRBJ2-1; D is possibly TRBD1 (5 bases). The CDR3 is made up of 15 amino acids. CDR1 SGHRS and CDR2 YFSETQ come from the germline V gene. V was trimmed by 3 bases and J by 0 bases, leaving 10 bases between them.

This clonotype was detected only a few times. The chain combines TRBV5-5 with TRBJ2-1; unclear D gene. The CDR3 is 15 amino acids. V lost 1 base to trimming and J lost 2 bases, with 10 bases between them. Germline CDR1 reads SGHKS; CDR2 reads YYEKEE (reference sequence). As DNA, the CDR3 is TGTGCCAGCAGCTTGACGGCTAGGCCCTACAATGAGCAGTTCTTC. Its translation is CASSLTARPYNEQFF.

The table lists this clonotype with a few counts. This chain links TRBV3-1 with TRBJ2-1; D gene uncertain. Germline V gene lookup returns CDR1 LGHDT and CDR2 YNNKEL (reference sequence). The V end lost 1 base, the J end lost 3 bases, and 7 bases lay between the germline ends. The CDR3 has 14 amino acids. CDR3 sequence (DNA): TGTGCCAGCAGCCAAGGTCCCATCTACAATGAGCAGTTCTTC. Protein sequence: CASSQGPIYNEQFF.